This entry concerns a single TCR beta chain. Sequencing was performed with immunoSEQ multiplex PCR; in TCRdb, only in-frame clones are kept and a portion is missing. Here the sample spans some 140,000 clones, about 94% being singletons. This record comes from a study of control samples from healthy donors and cancer patients. V lost 2 bases and J lost 2, with 13 bases in between. From germline, CDR1 is SEHNR and CDR2 FQNEAQ (reference sequence). This CDR3 contains 16 residues. The receptor's source is a man aged 55 to 70 with colorectal cancer. J is TRBJ2-1 and V is TRBV7-9; no reliable D call. Sequencing input: PBMCs. CDR3 in DNA: TGTGCCAGCAGCTTAACGGCTAATGGGGCCTACAATGAGCAGTTCTTC. This sequence encodes CASSLTANGAYNEQFF.